Below are 5 T cell receptor beta chains sequenced from a single sample in a study of glioma-infiltrating T cells. TCR alpha and beta CDR3 regions were amplified from RNA using iRepertoire nested multiplex PCR. One entry per CDR3 protein results from TCRdb running MiXCR on the multiplex PCR reads. The sample includes tens of thousands of distinct CDR3 sequences, about 25% seen only once; the top ten take 6.7%. Sequenced input: glioma tissue, nonneoplastic brain tissue, or PBMCs (not recorded which). The receptors derive from a human donor with low-grade glioma or glioblastoma, undergoing nonglioma brain surgery, or in good health (not recorded which).

This clonotype was seen repeatedly, ten times or more. V is TRBV20-1 and J is TRBJ1-2, with D perhaps TRBD1 (5 bases). V gave up 4 bases and J gave up 0 bases, with 9 bases separating them. Per the germline V gene, CDR1 is DFQATT and CDR2 is SNEGSKA (reference sequence). CDR3 length: 13 amino acids. The CDR3 DNA follows: TGCAGTGCTACAGGGTTAGCTAACTATGGCTACACCTTC. It encodes CSATGLANYGYTF.

This clonotype was counted at least ten times. The chain uses TRBV6-1 and TRBJ2-3; TRBD1 matches 10 bases. The CDR3 runs 14 residues. CDR1 MNHNS and CDR2 SASEGT come from the germline V gene. The V segment lost 8 bases and the J segment 8 bases; nucleotides outside the gene matches: 10. The CDR3 DNA sequence: TGTGCCAGCGGTAGGGACAGGGGCGTGAGTACGCAGTATTTT. This encodes CASGRDRGVSTQYF.

The table lists this clonotype with many counts. The chain recombines TRBV7-2 with TRBJ1-2; D remains ambiguous. Trimming pared 5 bases from V and 2 bases from J, leaving 6 bases between. Germline V gene lookup returns CDR1 SGHTA and CDR2 FQGNSA. The CDR3 is 12 amino acids. CDR3 sequence: CASSETNYGYTF. CDR3 DNA: TGTGCCAGCAGCGAAACGAACTATGGCTACACCTTC.

In its sample, this clonotype was seen many times. The CDR3: CASSQGSGGSPLHF. The CDR3, as DNA: TGTGCCAGCAGCCAAGGCAGCGGGGGTTCACCCCTCCACTTT. The chain uses TRBV3-1 and TRBJ1-6, with D tentatively TRBD1 (5 bases). Germline loops: CDR1 LGHDT, CDR2 YNNKEL (reference sequence). V lost 1 base and J lost 9, with 10 bases in between. This CDR3 has 14 residues.

The chain couples TRBV7-6 to TRBJ2-7; D may be TRBD2 (7 bases). V lost 5 bases and J lost 3, with 14 bases in between. CDR3 length: 14 amino acids. Germline CDR1 is SGHVS and CDR2 is FNYEAQ. The CDR3, as DNA: TGTGCCAGCAGCGCCAGGGGAGGGCTCTACGAGCAGTACTTC. Residues: CASSARGGLYEQYF.